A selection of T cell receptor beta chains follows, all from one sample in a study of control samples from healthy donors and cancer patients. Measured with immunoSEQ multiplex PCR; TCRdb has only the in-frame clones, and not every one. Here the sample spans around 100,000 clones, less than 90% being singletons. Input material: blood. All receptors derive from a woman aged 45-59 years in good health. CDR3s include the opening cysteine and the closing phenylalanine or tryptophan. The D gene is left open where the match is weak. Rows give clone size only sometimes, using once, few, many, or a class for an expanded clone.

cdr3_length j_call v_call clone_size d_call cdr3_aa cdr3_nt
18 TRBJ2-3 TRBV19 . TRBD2 CASSIDIPGTSGVDTQYF TGTGCCAGTAGTATAGATATACCCGGGACTAGCGGGGTAGATACGCAGTATTTT
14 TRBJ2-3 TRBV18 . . CASSPLQNTDTQYF TGTGCCAGCTCACCCCTACAGAATACAGATACGCAGTATTTT
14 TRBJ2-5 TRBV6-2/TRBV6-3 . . CASSYVSPHETQYF TGTGCCAGCAGTTACGTATCCCCCCACGAGACCCAGTACTTC
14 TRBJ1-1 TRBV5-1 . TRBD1 CATTQGGPSTEAFF TGCGCCACCACACAGGGGGGGCCTAGCACTGAAGCTTTCTTT
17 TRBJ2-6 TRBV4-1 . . CASSQETLSKGANVLTF TGCGCCAGCAGCCAAGAAACACTTTCCAAGGGGGCCAACGTCCTGACTTTC
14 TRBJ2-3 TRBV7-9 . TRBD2 CASSFSGGSNTQYF TGTGCCAGCAGCTTTAGCGGGGGCAGTAATACGCAGTATTTT
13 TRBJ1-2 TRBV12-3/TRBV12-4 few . CASSLATDYGYTF TGTGCCAGCAGTTTAGCCACGGACTATGGCTACACCTTC
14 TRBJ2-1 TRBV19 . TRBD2 CASSPAGTVREQFF TGTGCCAGTAGCCCAGCGGGAACCGTCAGGGAGCAGTTCTTC
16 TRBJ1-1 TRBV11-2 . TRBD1 CASSSRPGQGITEAFF TGTGCCAGCAGCTCTCGACCGGGACAGGGGATCACTGAAGCTTTCTTT
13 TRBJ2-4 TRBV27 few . CASRKDSYDIQYF TGTGCCAGCAGAAAAGACAGTTATGACATTCAGTACTTC
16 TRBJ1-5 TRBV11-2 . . CASSLGTSYSNQPQHF TGTGCCAGCAGCTTGGGAACTTCTTATAGCAATCAGCCCCAGCATTTT
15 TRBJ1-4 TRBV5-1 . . CASSLSPGIGEKLFF TGCGCCAGCAGCTTGTCGCCAGGGATAGGTGAAAAACTGTTTTTT
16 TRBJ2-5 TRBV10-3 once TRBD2 CAISESEGLAEETQYF TGTGCCATCAGTGAGTCGGAGGGACTAGCGGAAGAGACCCAGTACTTC
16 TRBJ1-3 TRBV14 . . CASSLQGYLSGNTIYF TGTGCCAGCAGCCTACAGGGTTACCTCTCTGGAAACACCATATATTTT
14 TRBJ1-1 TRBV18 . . CASSPSQGNTEAFF TGTGCCAGCTCACCCTCCCAAGGAAACACTGAAGCTTTCTTT
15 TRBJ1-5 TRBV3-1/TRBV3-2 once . CASSQGWGGNQPQHF TGTGCCAGCAGCCAAGGTTGGGGAGGCAATCAGCCCCAGCATTTT
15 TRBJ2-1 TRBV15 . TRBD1 CATSIQGQAPNEQFF TGTGCCACCAGCATTCAGGGACAGGCCCCCAATGAGCAGTTCTTC
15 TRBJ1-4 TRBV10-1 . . CASSPGDATNEKLFF TGCGCCAGCAGCCCAGGGGATGCAACTAATGAAAAACTGTTTTTT
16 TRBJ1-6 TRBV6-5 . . CASSYSTYRKNSPLHF TGTGCCAGCAGTTACTCGACGTACAGAAAAAATTCACCCCTCCACTTT
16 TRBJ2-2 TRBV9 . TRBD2 CASSPGLAGVHGELFF TGTGCCAGCAGCCCCGGGCTAGCGGGAGTCCACGGGGAGCTGTTTTTT
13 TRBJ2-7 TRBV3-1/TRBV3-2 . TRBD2 CASSRTLAGEQYF TGTGCCAGCAGCCGGACCCTAGCGGGAGAGCAGTACTTC
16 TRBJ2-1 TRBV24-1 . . CATSGPDGGAYNEQFF TGTGCCACCAGTGGGCCGGACGGAGGGGCCTACAATGAGCAGTTCTTC
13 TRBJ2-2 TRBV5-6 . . CASSFSDTGELFF TGTGCCAGCAGCTTTAGCGATACCGGGGAGCTGTTTTTT
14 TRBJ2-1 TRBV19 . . CASSIDFGVNEQFF TGTGCCAGTAGTATAGATTTTGGGGTCAATGAGCAGTTCTTC
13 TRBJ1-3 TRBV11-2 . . CASSDGTGNTIYF TGTGCCAGCAGCGATGGGACAGGAAACACCATATATTTT
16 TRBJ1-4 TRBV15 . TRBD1 CATSRDQGGLGEKLFF TGTGCCACCAGCAGAGATCAGGGGGGCCTGGGTGAAAAACTGTTTTTT
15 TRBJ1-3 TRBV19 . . CASSIAGAGGNTIYF TGTGCCAGTAGTATAGCCGGGGCAGGTGGAAACACCATATATTTT
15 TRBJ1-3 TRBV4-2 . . CASSHERSSGNTIYF TGTGCCAGCAGCCACGAACGGAGCTCTGGAAACACCATATATTTT
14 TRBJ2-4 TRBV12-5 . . CASGENPVDTRLHF TGTGCTAGTGGCGAAAACCCGGTTGACACCCGTTTACACTTC
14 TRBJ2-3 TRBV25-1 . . CASSPSPSTDTQYF TGTGCCAGCAGCCCCTCCCCCAGCACAGATACGCAGTATTTT
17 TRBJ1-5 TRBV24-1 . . CATSDFLVGARDQPQHF TGTGCCACCAGTGATTTCTTAGTTGGGGCTCGGGATCAGCCCCAGCATTTT
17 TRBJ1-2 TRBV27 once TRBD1 CASSLLVKKTGWHGYTF TGTGCCAGCAGTTTACTCGTCAAAAAGACAGGGTGGCATGGCTACACCTTC
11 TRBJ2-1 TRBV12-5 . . CASQIINEQFF TGTGCTAGTCAAATAATCAATGAGCAGTTCTTC
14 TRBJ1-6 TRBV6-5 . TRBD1 CASSSGQGRSPLHF TGTGCCAGCAGCTCGGGACAGGGTAGATCACCCCTCCACTTT
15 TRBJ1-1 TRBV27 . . CASSLSRGPPNEAFF TGTGCCAGCAGTTTATCCCGGGGTCCACCCAACGAAGCTTTCTTT
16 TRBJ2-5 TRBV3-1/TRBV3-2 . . CASSQDTRRSQETQYF TGTGCCAGCAGCCAAGATACGAGAAGGTCCCAAGAGACCCAGTACTTC
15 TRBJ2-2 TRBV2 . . CASSWGHLGTGELFF TGTGCCAGCAGTTGGGGACACCTCGGGACCGGGGAGCTGTTTTTT